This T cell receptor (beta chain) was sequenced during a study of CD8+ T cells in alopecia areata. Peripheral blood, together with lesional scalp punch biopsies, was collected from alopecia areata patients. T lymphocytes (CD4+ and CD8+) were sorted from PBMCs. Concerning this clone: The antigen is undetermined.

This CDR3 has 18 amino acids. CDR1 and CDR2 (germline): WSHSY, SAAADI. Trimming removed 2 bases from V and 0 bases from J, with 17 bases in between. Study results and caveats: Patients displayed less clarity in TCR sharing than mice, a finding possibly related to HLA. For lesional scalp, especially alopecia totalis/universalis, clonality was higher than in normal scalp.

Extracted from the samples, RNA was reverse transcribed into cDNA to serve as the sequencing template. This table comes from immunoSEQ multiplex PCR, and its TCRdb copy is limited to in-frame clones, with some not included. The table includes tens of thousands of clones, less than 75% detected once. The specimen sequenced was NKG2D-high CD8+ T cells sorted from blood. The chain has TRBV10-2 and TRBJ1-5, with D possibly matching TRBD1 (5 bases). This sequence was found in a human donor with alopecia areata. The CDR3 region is CASSENMGPFYSNQPQHF. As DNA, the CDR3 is TGCGCCAGCAGTGAGAATATGGGGCCATTTTATAGCAATCAGCCCCAGCATTTT.